One T cell receptor (beta chain) is described in this entry. Its antigen is as yet unknown. TCRdb redid the calling of the 5' RACE reads with MiXCR, one entry per CDR3 protein. The sample lists 1.5 million to 2 million distinct CDR3 sequences; about 30% were seen once. This specimen comes from a study of identical twins. Study-level findings and limits: Analyses based on zero insertions could be partly confounded by invariant MAIT and iNKT cells. The authors drew conclusions from cross-sectional statistical analysis rather than following the same donors. Fewer insertions were carried by abundant cord blood beta clonotypes, but none was seen in memory repertoires. Model-predicted out-of-frame TCR alpha sharing fell below observed values in monozygotic twins.

The CDR3 covers 17 residues. Germline V lookup: CDR1 SGDLS, CDR2 YYNGEE. This chain joins TRBV9 and TRBJ2-1; D remains unclear. The J call may be in error: the DNA end matches TRBJ2-7 better. The sample taken for sequencing was cord blood. This clonotype was sampled from a newborn girl in good health. CDR3 coding DNA: TGTGCCAGCAGCGTAGCCACTGGTTCACAGATTCACAATGAGCAGTACTTC. This translates into CASSVATGSQIHNEQYF.